The following is a TCR beta chain sequence with its context. What it binds is unknown. CDR1 and CDR2 (germline): KGHSH, LQKENI. This CDR3 is built from 17 residues. V was pared by 2 bases and J by 4 bases, with 8 bases of the junction left unmatched. The entry originates in a study of T-cell memory formation after mild COVID-19. Study-level information: In these data, TCR clusters were largely donor specific. Study-wide points: Contracting CD8+ clones were enriched in EMRA, CD4+ mainly in CM and EM. Later expanders leaned CD4+, whereas day 15 to 85 contracting clones were balanced CD4/CD8.

TCR alpha and TCR beta cDNA libraries carrying sample barcodes and UMIs were produced by 5'RACE using constant-segment primers. TCRdb reprocessed the 5' RACE reads with MiXCR, giving one entry per CDR3 protein. Of 200,000 to 300,000 distinct CDR3 sequences listed, 16% are singletons. The sequencing sample was made of PBMCs or a T cell subset sorted from them (not recorded which). The sequence came from a man aged 18 to 29 who had mild COVID-19 (a few samples of this study predate the infection). Cell type and time point are not known. The chain combines TRBV18 with TRBJ2-3; 11 positions agree with TRBD2. The CDR3 loop reads CASSPRLAGMGPDTQYF. The CDR3 DNA reads as TGTGCCAGCTCACCAAGACTAGCGGGGATGGGACCAGATACGCAGTATTTT.